Below, one T cell receptor (beta chain) is given with its context. The antigen it recognizes is unknown. A read error may account for a junction end that differs from germline. Explained via the paper, the time point label denotes: baseline pretreatment blood. Taken with the paper, the label for treatment or condition translates to: 15 Gy SBRT to primary tumor, nephrectomy 4 weeks later. To follow tumor-enriched clonotypes, serial peripheral blood was collected from radiation-treated patients at baseline and at 2 weeks and 4 weeks after SBRT. Every patient had renal cell carcinoma of clear cell pathology. Genomic DNA for TCR sequencing was prepared using the QIAamp DNA Blood Mini Kit (Qiagen). The analyses included just those samples that passed every quality control check. The CDR3 goes from the cysteine to the phenylalanine over 11 residues. The read is trimmed to its CDR3 DNA, 33 bases read in frame from base 1. The germline V gene gives CDR1 as SGHAT and CDR2 as FQNNGV.

This sample is part of a study of radiation and T cells in renal cell carcinoma (dated by TCRdb to 2018 to 2020). The study in broad terms: The samples were obtained from a clinical trial, where primary renal cell carcinomas were treated with 15 Gy stereotactic body radiation therapy and then removed by nephrectomy 4 weeks afterward. TCR beta sequencing covered around 50 samples in total, comprising about 26 tumors and approximately 27 peripheral blood samples. Across all 50 or so samples, 4,016,671 unique CDR3 nucleotide sequences, encoding 2,658,974 unique CDR3 amino acid sequences, were identified.

The immunoSEQ kit was used, according to the manufacturer's recommendations, to generate TCR beta libraries from genomic DNA. To prepare the libraries, a first multiplex PCR with proprietary primers was run, followed by a second PCR that added unique barcodes, and a bead cleanup was done after each round. A kit-provided positive control reaction and a negative control reaction were included in every sample batch. The final libraries underwent checking on an Agilent 4200 TapeStation D1000 ScreenTape, volumetric pooling, and quantification by qPCR. Sequencing was performed on an Illumina NextSeq500 using a MidOutput 150-cycle cartridge, with 156 Read1 cycles, 15 Index1 cycles, and the kit custom primers. The pooled library was loaded at 0.8 to 1 pM, and roughly 20% PhiX control was spiked in. The authors' pipeline ran thus. Vendor-processed data were analyzed in R, with a clonotype defined as all T cells sharing the same CDR3 nucleotide sequence. In the clone abundance analyses, frequencies in each sample were normalized to that sample's 10,000 most abundant clones. Before analysis, public T cell clones were removed, and these numbered fewer than six per sample on average. An abundance difference of at least 32-fold between compartments was the criterion for calling clonotypes tumor-enriched or baseline blood-enriched. A beta-binomial differential abundance model was used to identify clonotypes that were expanded or contracted between blood time points. Tumor-blood repertoire similarity was measured with the Baroni-Urbani and Buser coefficient, and group comparisons used two-tailed Wilcoxon tests in R. Sourced from immuneACCESS, this table was stored by TCRdb with only in-frame sequences that have V and J called. A share of the clones is absent; for the studies checked, an unresolved V gene accounts for under half, and the remainder has no known explanation. The DNA was the basis for D and trimming; V, J and clone size are from that table. The sample yields about 130,000 clones; around nine tenths were counted once. Of the sample, more than 10% is held by the ten largest clones.

Results the study describes overall, beyond this receptor: Because the trial had a single-armed design, the trial could not examine how radiation dose or scheduling affected the TCR repertoire. Dynamics of the blood repertoire were not tracked past 4 weeks after treatment. Because pretreatment tumor biopsies were not available, the study could not determine whether clonotypes were already present within the tumor at baseline. In blood, the top tumor clonotypes increased between baseline and 2 weeks post-radiation and then shrank by 4 weeks, which suggests that tumor-resident clones expanded only transiently.

The chain is encoded by TRBV11-2 joined to TRBJ1-3; the D gene lacks a confident call. The sequenced sample was blood, obtained from a patient whose treatment included radiotherapy and nephrectomy. The receptor was derived from a woman between 50 and 59 years old with renal cell carcinoma. The CDR3 here reads CASSLDRRLVF. In nucleotide form, the sequence is TGTGCCAGCAGCTTAGATAGACGCTTGGTTTTT.